The 27 T cell receptor beta chains below all came from one sample that was sequenced in a study of cytomegalovirus exposure and HLA in healthy donors. The PCR made use of 60 Vbeta and 13 Jbeta primers. Profiled with immunoSEQ multiplex PCR; TCRdb holds only in-frame clones, not every one. The table lists 130,000 or so clones, about three quarters of them singletons. Sequencing input: PBMCs. These receptors originate from a woman aged 18-29 years in good health and CMV-seronegative.

V and J are TRBV6-5 and TRBJ1-1; D might be TRBD1 (6 bases). V lost 10 bases and J 3 bases, leaving 15 bases between the germline ends. CDR3 length: 13 amino acids. Looked up from germline, CDR1 is MNHEY and CDR2 is SVGAGI. The CDR3 bases are TGTGCCATACGGACAGCACAAGACACTGAAGCTTTCTTT. Protein sequence: CAIRTAQDTEAFF.

V is TRBV5-1 and J is TRBJ1-1; TRBD1 might be the D (5 bases). The CDR3 runs 13 residues. Germline-derived CDR1 and CDR2 are SGHRS and YFSETQ. The V end lost 0 bases, the J end lost 8 bases, and 11 bases lay between the germline ends. In nucleotides, the CDR3 is TGCGCCAGCAGCTTGGGGACACCGAGCGAAGCTTTCTTT. It yields the protein CASSLGTPSEAFF.

This clone was detected once. V usage is TRBV30 and J usage is TRBJ2-7; possibly TRBD1 for D (6 bases). V lost 3 bases to trimming and J lost 4 bases, with 16 bases between them. Germline CDR1 is GTSNPN and CDR2 is SVGIG (reference sequence). The CDR3 consists of 14 residues. CDR3 in DNA: TGTGCCTGGAGGCCAGGGGTCCTTAGGTACGAGCAGTACTTC. Translating gives CAWRPGVLRYEQYF.

This chain connects TRBV27 to TRBJ1-5; D gene ambiguous. Trimming left V 6 bases short and J 6 bases short, with 12 bases between. From germline, CDR1 is MNHEY and CDR2 SMNVEV (reference sequence). This CDR3 is built from 13 residues. The CDR3 bases are TGTGCCAGCAGCCTCGGGGAGGCTCAGCCCCAGCATTTT. Protein product: CASSLGEAQPQHF.

The chain couples TRBV6-5 to TRBJ2-7, with 10 bases aligning to TRBD1. The length of the CDR3 is 15 residues. Per the germline V gene, CDR1 is MNHEY and CDR2 is SVGAGI. Losses at the gene ends were 4 bases for V and 4 bases for J; bases not matched to a gene: 7. This chain's CDR3 is CASSSGQGTVYEQYF. CDR3 sequence (DNA): TGTGCCAGCAGTTCGGGACAGGGGACGGTGTACGAGCAGTACTTC.

This clone was counted a few times. The chain is built from TRBV6-5 and TRBJ1-2, with 10 bases that match TRBD1. This CDR3 has 14 residues. Looked up from germline, CDR1 is MNHEY and CDR2 is SVGAGI. J gave up 7 bases and V 4 bases, and 6 bases lay outside the gene matches. The CDR3 DNA is TGTGCCAGCAGTTCCTTGACAGGGGGCGGTGGCTACACCTTC. This codes for CASSSLTGGGGYTF.

This chain connects TRBV4-1 to TRBJ2-5; perhaps TRBD2 as D (6 bases). This CDR3 region has 16 residues. Germline V gene data show CDR1 as MGHRA and CDR2 as YSYEKL. The V end lost 4 bases, the J end lost 5 bases, and 20 bases lay between the germline ends. The CDR3, as DNA: TGCGCCAGCAGCCCGCAGGGAGGCGCGAGGGCCGAGACCCAGTACTTC. It encodes CASSPQGGARAETQYF.

The chain couples TRBV5-1 to TRBJ2-3, with D perhaps TRBD1 (6 bases). The CDR3 consists of 15 residues. Germline V gene sequence: CDR1 SGHRS, CDR2 YFSETQ. V was clipped by 3 bases and J by 3 bases, with 14 bases between them. CDR3 region: CASSSRTASTDTQYF. In DNA form, the CDR3 reads TGCGCCAGCAGCTCCCGGACAGCCTCTACAGATACGCAGTATTTT.

The count of this clone is one. V usage is TRBV29-1 and J usage is TRBJ1-1; 8 bases agree with TRBD1. Germline V lookup: CDR1 SQVTM, CDR2 ANQGSEA. The CDR3 loop spans 12 amino acids. CDR3 amino acids: CVSRGPNTEAFF. CDR3 bases: TGCGTCTCCAGGGGGCCGAACACTGAAGCTTTCTTT.

V gene TRBV6-6 combines with J gene TRBJ2-2; TRBD1 might be the D (5 bases). Germline V gene lookup returns CDR1 MNHNY and CDR2 SVGAGI (reference sequence). V was clipped by 0 bases and J by 5 bases, with 13 bases between them. The CDR3 has 16 amino acids. The CDR3 is CASSYSPGQGTGELFF. In DNA, the CDR3 is TGTGCCAGCAGTTACTCCCCCGGACAAGGAACCGGGGAGCTGTTTTTT.

This chain joins TRBV18 and TRBJ2-1; 11 bases are a match to TRBD2. Trimming at V came to 10 bases and at J to 4 bases, leaving 9 bases not matched to a gene. CDR3 length: 15 residues. Germline V gene sequence: CDR1 KGHSH, CDR2 LQKENI. The CDR3 is CANSSGTSGYNEQFF. CDR3 bases: TGTGCCAACTCGTCAGGGACTAGCGGTTACAATGAGCAGTTCTTC.

This chain connects TRBV30 to TRBJ1-6; D call uncertain. CDR1 and CDR2 from the germline V gene are GTSNPN and SVGIG (reference sequence). The CDR3 consists of 14 residues. The V end was cut by 2 bases, the J end by 7 bases, with 12 bases between. The CDR3 loop is CAWSSGRSNSPLHF. The CDR3 nucleotides read TGTGCCTGGAGTTCCGGCAGGTCAAATTCACCCCTCCACTTT.

The gene calls are TRBV11-2 and TRBJ2-1, with D unresolved. The V end was cut by 4 bases, the J end by 2 bases, with 12 bases between. The germline CDR1 and CDR2 sequences are SGHAT and FQNNGV. This CDR3 region has 15 residues. CDR3 protein: CASSSGRGTYNEQFF. CDR3 sequence (DNA): TGTGCCAGCAGCTCCGGTAGAGGAACCTACAATGAGCAGTTCTTC.

The genes are TRBV28 and TRBJ2-1; 13 bases agree with TRBD2. The germline gives CDR1 MDHEN, CDR2 SYDVKM. The length of the CDR3 is 17 residues. The ends lost 8 bases at V and 5 bases at J; junction bases unmatched: 12. The CDR3 reads CASFGGSGTSGNNEQFF. As DNA, the CDR3 is TGTGCCAGCTTTGGGGGTAGTGGGACTAGCGGGAACAATGAGCAGTTCTTC.

A few counts support this clone. The V gene is TRBV30, the J gene TRBJ1-1; 8 nucleotides line up with TRBD1. Germline V gene data show CDR1 as GTSNPN and CDR2 as SVGIG (reference sequence). The ends lost 3 bases at V and 4 bases at J; junction bases unmatched: 7. The CDR3 has 14 amino acids. CDR3 coding DNA: TGTGCCTGGAGCCCTATAACAGGGGGCACTGAAGCTTTCTTT. It translates to CAWSPITGGTEAFF.

The chain employs TRBV6-5 and TRBJ2-5; 8 bases match TRBD2. J was trimmed by 5 bases and V by 2 bases; bases with no gene match: 10. The V gene's germline CDR1 is MNHEY and CDR2 SVGAGI. The length of the CDR3 is 16 residues. CDR3 in amino acids: CASSYEVAGGMETQYF. Written as DNA, the CDR3 is TGTGCCAGCAGTTACGAGGTCGCGGGAGGAATGGAGACCCAGTACTTC.

The V call is TRBV5-1, the J call TRBJ2-2; weak D call: TRBD2 (6 bases). Trimming cost V 1 base and J 3 bases, with 13 bases left between them. Germline V gene lookup returns CDR1 SGHRS and CDR2 YFSETQ. This CDR3 contains 16 residues. In DNA form, the CDR3 reads TGCGCCAGCAGCTTGTCCCCGGGAGTGGACACCGGGGAGCTGTTTTTT. Its translation is CASSLSPGVDTGELFF.

By sample fraction, this clone is medium-sized. The J gene is TRBJ2-3, the V gene TRBV6-4; TRBD1 might be the D (6 bases). Trimming left V 3 bases short and J 0 bases short, with 10 bases between. The length of the CDR3 is 15 residues. Germline V gene data show CDR1 as MRHNA and CDR2 as SNTAGT. The CDR3 is CASSEGDTSTDTQYF. The CDR3 region has the DNA TGTGCCAGCAGTGAGGGGGACACTAGCACAGATACGCAGTATTTT.

This chain connects TRBV30 to TRBJ1-5, with 7 bases aligning to TRBD1. The germline gives CDR1 GTSNPN, CDR2 SVGIG (reference sequence). The CDR3 covers 17 residues. V lost 1 base to trimming and J lost 0 bases; unmatched junction nucleotides: 9. The CDR3 DNA reads as TGTGCCTGGAGTGCCCTAAGACAGGGATATAGCAATCAGCCCCAGCATTTT. As protein: CAWSALRQGYSNQPQHF.

The rearrangement uses TRBV4-2 and TRBJ1-2; possible D gene TRBD1, 5 bases. V was pared by 2 bases and J by 5 bases, with 12 bases between. The germline gives CDR1 LGHNA, CDR2 YNFKEQ. There are 14 residues in the CDR3. Written as DNA, the CDR3 is TGTGCCAGCAGCCAACGGGACGGAGGGTATGGCTACACCTTC. Its translation is CASSQRDGGYGYTF.

The chain has TRBV6-5 and TRBJ2-1, with TRBD2 identical over 7 bases. The CDR3 sequence is 15 residues long. Germline V lookup: CDR1 MNHEY, CDR2 SVGAGI. V lost 6 bases, J lost 2 bases, and 7 bases stayed unmatched. The CDR3 reads CASRSSGTPYNEQFF. CDR3 DNA sequence: TGTGCCAGCAGGTCAAGCGGGACGCCCTACAATGAGCAGTTCTTC.

J is TRBJ2-1 and V is TRBV6-5; D unresolved. There are 12 residues in the CDR3. Germline CDR1 is MNHEY and CDR2 is SVGAGI. V shed 6 bases and J shed 8 bases, with 11 bases lying between them. CDR3 sequence: CASSLPGYEQFF. CDR3 DNA: TGTGCCAGCAGCCTTCCCGGGTATGAGCAGTTCTTC.

The chain combines TRBV4-1 with TRBJ1-2; possibly TRBD1 for D (6 bases). Germline assignment: CDR1 MGHRA and CDR2 YSYEKL. V was shortened by 3 bases and J by 4 bases, with 21 bases between the two germline ends. This CDR3 region has 17 residues. Here the CDR3 reads CASSQRPGAAPSYGYTF. In nucleotides, the CDR3 is TGCGCCAGCAGCCAGCGACCAGGGGCAGCCCCTAGCTATGGCTACACCTTC.

This rearrangement joins TRBV11-3 to TRBJ2-7; D gene ambiguous. The CDR3 is 16 amino acids. Germline CDR1 and CDR2: SGHNT and YENEEA. The V gene lost 0 bases and the J gene lost 4 bases, with 16 bases spanning the gap. The CDR3 sequence is CASSLDPLLTLYEQYF. DNA for the CDR3: TGTGCCAGCAGCTTAGATCCCCTTCTTACTCTTTACGAGCAGTACTTC.

This chain links TRBV7-8 with TRBJ1-2; 7 bases are shared with TRBD1. This CDR3 region has 15 residues. CDR1 is SGHVS and CDR2 is FQNEAQ in the germline V gene. The trim removed 0 bases at V and 3 bases at J, leaving 4 bases unmatched. The CDR3 is CASSLAQQGYYGYTF. CDR3 nucleotide sequence: TGTGCCAGCAGCTTAGCGCAACAGGGGTACTATGGCTACACCTTC.

The chain joins TRBV2 to TRBJ1-2; a possible D gene is TRBD1 (5 bases). This CDR3 region has 11 residues. Trimming cost V 7 bases and J 4 bases, with 7 bases left between them. The germline CDR1 and CDR2 sequences are SNHLY and FYNNEI. CDR3: CASIRAYGYTF. Here the CDR3 DNA reads TGTGCCAGCATCAGGGCCTATGGCTACACCTTC.

The chain links TRBV29-1 to TRBJ1-1; weak D call: TRBD1 (6 bases). This CDR3 has 13 residues. Looked up from germline, CDR1 is SQVTM and CDR2 is ANQGSEA. Trimming removed 7 bases at V and 5 bases at J, with 17 bases between. In DNA, the CDR3 is TGCAGCGGACTAAAAGAGGGGGAAACTGAAGCTTTCTTT. It encodes CSGLKEGETEAFF.